This passage covers 30 T cell receptor beta chains from one sample sequenced in a study of T-cell reconstitution after alpha-beta-depleted transplantation in children. TCRbeta library preparation incorporated unique molecular identifiers. TCRdb ran MiXCR on the PCR reads and lists one entry per CDR3 protein. Found here are 250,000 to 350,000 distinct CDR3 sequences, roughly 9.5% of them singletons; the top ten hold around a tenth. The source was PBMCs from the stem cell graft donor, collected from the stem cell graft. The receptors come from a human donor who donated a stem cell graft to a child with SCID.

This clonotype was counted at least ten times. V is TRBV3-1 and J is TRBJ2-2, with no clear D. Trimming removed 2 bases from V and 2 bases from J, with 12 bases in between. The germline CDR1 and CDR2 sequences are LGHDT and YNNKEL (reference sequence). This CDR3 has 16 amino acids. The CDR3 nucleotides are TGTGCCAGCAGCCAATACGGATCGATAAACACCGGGGAGCTGTTTTTT. This gives the protein CASSQYGSINTGELFF.

A few counts support this clonotype. The chain recombines TRBV3-1 with TRBJ1-5, with D possibly TRBD1 on 6 matching bases. The germline gives CDR1 LGHDT, CDR2 YNNKEL (reference sequence). There are 15 residues in the CDR3. Trimming cost V 0 bases and J 4 bases, with 10 bases left between them. The CDR3 nucleotides read TGTGCCAGCAGCCAAGATGGGACAAGTAATCAGCCCCAGCATTTT. It encodes CASSQDGTSNQPQHF. The full variable domain, its missing parts supplied by reference TRBV3-1 and TRBJ1-5, is DTAVSQTPKYLVTQMGNDKSIKCEQNLGHDTMYWYKQDSKKFLKIMFSYNNKELIINETVPNRFSPKSPDKAHLNLHINSLELGDSAVYFCASSQDGTSNQPQHFGDGTRLSIL.

This clonotype was counted only a few times. V usage is TRBV5-1 and J usage is TRBJ1-1, with D possibly being TRBD1 (6 bases). The germline V gene encodes CDR1 SGHRS and CDR2 YFSETQ. The CDR3 covers 14 residues. The V end lost 3 bases, the J end lost 1 base, and 10 bases lay between the germline ends. DNA for the CDR3: TGCGCCAGCAGCTCATCACAGGGGAACACTGAAGCTTTCTTT. It translates to CASSSSQGNTEAFF.

Worth noting for this clonotype: A much larger clone differs from this one at a single base, so this may be a read error. The J gene is TRBJ2-1, the V gene TRBV3-1; D perhaps matches TRBD2 (5 bases). The CDR3 is 13 amino acids. The V gene's germline CDR1 is LGHDT and CDR2 YNNKEL (reference sequence). Between the trimmed V and J ends, which lost 3 bases and 9 bases, there was a span of 12 bases. The DNA of the CDR3 is TGTGCCAGCAGCCACCTAGCATTCAGTGAGCAGTTCTTC. This sequence encodes CASSHLAFSEQFF.

J is TRBJ1-6 and V is TRBV20-1; 8 bases fit TRBD1. CDR1 is DFQATT and CDR2 is SNEGSKA in the germline V gene (reference sequence). Unmatched junction bases numbered 6, after V lost 3 bases and J lost 5 bases. There are 15 residues in the CDR3. The CDR3 loop is CSASSRTGNNSPLHF. The CDR3 region has the DNA TGCAGTGCTAGTAGCAGGACAGGGAATAATTCACCCCTCCACTTT.

Ten or more counts support this clonotype. V and J are TRBV12-3 or TRBV12-4 and TRBJ1-1; 7 bases map to TRBD1. Germline trimming cut 5 bases from V and 3 bases from J; bases unmatched to any gene: 12. The CDR3 has 16 amino acids. The chain's CDR3 is CASSVYGQARDTEAFF. The CDR3 DNA follows: TGTGCCAGCAGTGTATACGGACAGGCGCGGGACACTGAAGCTTTCTTT.

The V call is TRBV24-1, the J call TRBJ1-2, with D unresolved. The germline CDR1 and CDR2 sequences are KGHDR and SFDVKD. The CDR3 loop spans 14 amino acids. V was pared by 4 bases and J by 1 base, with 9 bases between. CDR3 bases: TGTGCCACCAGTGACTCGACGATTAACTATGGCTACACCTTC. Translated: CATSDSTINYGYTF.

This clonotype was observed many times. V and J are TRBV29-1 and TRBJ2-2; tentative D call: TRBD1 (6 bases). The CDR3 contains 14 residues. Germline loops: CDR1 SQVTM, CDR2 ANQGSEA. The germline V and J ends were trimmed by 5 bases and 4 bases, with 14 bases remaining between them. DNA of the CDR3: TGCAGCGTTTCTAGTACAGGGTCCACCGGGGAGCTGTTTTTT. Translated, it gives CSVSSTGSTGELFF.

The rearrangement links TRBV9 to TRBJ2-1; D is uncertain. The germline gives CDR1 SGDLS, CDR2 YYNGEE. The CDR3 has 11 amino acids. The V gene lost 7 bases and the J gene lost 6 bases, with 8 bases spanning the gap. The CDR3 bases are TGTGCCAGCGGTCCCGGCAATGAGCAGTTCTTC. This translates into CASGPGNEQFF.

This clonotype was recorded many times. The chain couples TRBV5-1 to TRBJ2-3; possibly TRBD2 for D (5 bases). Germline-derived CDR1 and CDR2 are SGHRS and YFSETQ. Trimming pared 3 bases from V and 6 bases from J, leaving 8 bases between. The CDR3 runs to 12 residues. In DNA form, the CDR3 reads TGCGCCAGCAGCTCCGGGGAGGATACGCAGTATTTT. This translates into CASSSGEDTQYF. The complete variable domain, with remaining parts taken from reference TRBV5-1 and TRBJ2-3, reads KAGVTQTPRYLIKTRGQQVTLSCSPISGHRSVSWYQQTPGQGLQFLFEYFSETQRNKGNFPGRFSGRQFSNSRSEMNVSTLELGDSALYLCASSSGEDTQYFGPGTRLTVL.

This clonotype has a handful of counts. The V call is TRBV29-1, the J call TRBJ1-1; a possible D gene is TRBD1 (5 bases). Per germline, CDR1 SQVTM and CDR2 ANQGSEA. The CDR3 is 15 amino acids. V lost 3 bases to trimming and J lost 4 bases, with 18 bases between them. CDR3 sequence reads: CSVDPTYGAPTEAFF. In DNA form, the CDR3 reads TGCAGCGTTGACCCTACTTACGGGGCCCCCACTGAAGCTTTCTTT. The full variable domain, with the rest looked up from reference TRBV29-1 and TRBJ1-1, is SAVISQKPSRDICQRGTSLTIQCQVDSQVTMMFWYRQQPGQSLTLIATANQGSEATYESGFVIDKFPISRPNLTFSTLTVSNMSPEDSSIYLCSVDPTYGAPTEAFFGQGTRLTVV.

This clonotype was recorded a few times. V gene TRBV5-1 combines with J gene TRBJ2-5; TRBD2 aligns across 7 bases. V was clipped by 4 bases and J by 4 bases; unmatched bases: 10. CDR1 is SGHRS, CDR2 YFSETQ, per germline. This CDR3 has 15 residues. The chain's CDR3 is CASSSRTSSTETQYF. Written as DNA, the CDR3 is TGCGCCAGCAGCAGCAGGACTAGTTCGACAGAGACCCAGTACTTC.

The chain links TRBV5-6 to TRBJ2-7, with 10 bases that match TRBD2. V trimming: 0 bases; J trimming: 1 base; junction bases outside the gene matches: 10. The CDR3 spans 18 residues. The germline gives CDR1 SGHDT, CDR2 YYEEEE. CDR3 bases: TGTGCCAGCAGCTTGGGATTGGGGTCTAGCGGGGGTTCCTACGAGCAGTACTTC. Amino acid sequence: CASSLGLGSSGGSYEQYF.

This clonotype was detected only a few times. This chain connects TRBV7-8 to TRBJ2-3; 9 nucleotides align to TRBD2. The CDR3 has 16 amino acids. With 6 bases clipped from V and 2 bases from J, the junction kept 9 bases outside the gene matches. CDR1 and CDR2 (germline): SGHVS, FQNEAQ. The DNA of the CDR3 is TGTGCCAGCAGTCCCACTAGCGGGTTCTCCACAGATACGCAGTATTTT. This encodes CASSPTSGFSTDTQYF.

The J gene is TRBJ2-6, the V gene TRBV5-6; TRBD1 might be the D (5 bases). Trimming shortened V by 4 bases and J by 0 bases, and 14 bases separated the two germline ends. CDR3 length equals 17 residues. Germline-derived CDR1 and CDR2 are SGHDT and YYEEEE. CDR3 protein: CASSRDSFYSGANVLTF. In nucleotides, the CDR3 is TGTGCCAGCAGCCGTGACAGCTTTTACTCTGGGGCCAACGTCCTGACTTTC. The full variable domain, its missing parts supplied by reference TRBV5-6 and TRBJ2-6, is DAGVTQSPTHLIKTRGQQVTLRCSPKSGHDTVSWYQQALGQGPQFIFQYYEEEERQRGNFPDRFSGHQFPNYSSELNVNALLLGDSALYLCASSRDSFYSGANVLTFGAGSRLTVL.

The rearrangement joins TRBV6-5 to TRBJ2-5; D is perhaps TRBD1 or TRBD2 (6 bases each). With 0 bases removed from V and 0 bases from J, the gap between germline ends came to 17 bases. The CDR3 is made up of 18 amino acids. Germline V gene data show CDR1 as MNHEY and CDR2 as SVGAGI. For the CDR3, the DNA is TGTGCCAGCAGTTACTCCCCTTCCGGGGGCCCTTACCAAGAGACCCAGTACTTC. It codes for CASSYSPSGGPYQETQYF.

This clonotype was counted a few times. The CDR3 protein is CASSLWGAEAFF. CDR3 sequence (DNA): TGTGCCAGCAGCTTATGGGGTGCTGAAGCTTTCTTT. J is TRBJ1-1 and V is TRBV7-6; no definite D call. V was trimmed by 2 bases and J by 6 bases, leaving 7 bases between them. There are 12 residues in the CDR3. Germline CDR1 is SGHVS and CDR2 is FNYEAQ.

This clonotype has more than one count but fewer than ten. The gene calls are TRBV20-1 and TRBJ1-6; 7 nucleotides agree with TRBD1. This CDR3 is 15 amino acids long. Looked up from germline, CDR1 is DFQATT and CDR2 is SNEGSKA (reference sequence). Losses at the gene ends were 2 bases for V and 7 bases for J; bases not matched to a gene: 8. The CDR3 is CSARRTGGDNSPLHF. CDR3 sequence (DNA): TGCAGTGCTAGAAGGACAGGAGGTGACAATTCACCCCTCCACTTT.

The chain links TRBV20-1 to TRBJ2-2; maybe TRBD2 (6 bases). The germline CDR1 and CDR2 sequences are DFQATT and SNEGSKA (reference sequence). The CDR3 consists of 12 residues. The ends were cut back, 0 bases at V and 7 bases at J, with 6 bases in the middle. The CDR3 bases are TGCAGTGCTAGAGAGGGGGGCGGGGAGCTGTTTTTT. Translation gives CSAREGGGELFF.

In this sample, this clonotype turned up a few times. This rearrangement joins TRBV20-1 to TRBJ1-1; D is undetermined. From germline, CDR1 is DFQATT and CDR2 SNEGSKA (reference sequence). The CDR3 runs 14 residues. The germline V and J ends were trimmed by 3 bases and 3 bases, with 14 bases remaining between them. Here the CDR3 reads CSASRLDGDTEAFF. The CDR3 coding sequence is TGCAGTGCTAGCCGGCTCGACGGAGACACTGAAGCTTTCTTT.

This clonotype turned up a few times. The chain has TRBV6-1 and TRBJ1-5, with no clear D. Germline-derived CDR1 and CDR2 are MNHNS and SASEGT. Trimming cost V 3 bases and J 2 bases, with 11 bases left between them. This CDR3 region has 15 residues. CDR3 bases: TGTGCCAGCAGTGATCGGAGGGAGGGCAATCAGCCCCAGCATTTT. Translating gives CASSDRREGNQPQHF.

Only a few counts were recorded for this clonotype. This sequence joins TRBV11-2 and TRBJ2-1; tentatively, D is TRBD1 or TRBD2 (5 bases each). Germline CDR1 is SGHAT and CDR2 is FQNNGV. Trimming left V 3 bases short and J 1 base short, with 22 bases between. The CDR3 has 19 amino acids. The CDR3 nucleotides read TGTGCCAGCAGCTTTTTGAGGCCCAGGGCGGGCTCTTCCTACAATGAGCAGTTCTTC. Translated, it gives CASSFLRPRAGSSYNEQFF.

This clonotype was seen more than once but under ten times. The V and J genes are TRBV7-9 and TRBJ2-7; possibly TRBD1 for D (7 bases). Germline lookup yields CDR1 SEHNR and CDR2 FQNEAQ (reference sequence). Between the trimmed V and J ends, which lost 1 base and 5 bases, there was a span of 12 bases. The CDR3 contains 14 residues. CDR3 loop: CASSLDQGGHEQYF. The CDR3, as DNA: TGTGCCAGCAGCTTAGACCAGGGGGGTCACGAGCAGTACTTC.

The genes are TRBV7-8 and TRBJ1-2; 10 bases map to TRBD1. The V gene's germline CDR1 is SGHVS and CDR2 FQNEAQ. The CDR3 spans 16 residues. Unmatched junction bases numbered 13, after V lost 8 bases and J lost 4 bases. The CDR3 loop reads CASRILTGGGGYGYTF. The CDR3 nucleotides are TGTGCCAGCCGTATCCTGACAGGGGGCGGCGGCTATGGCTACACCTTC.

This clonotype was recorded a few times. The chain carries TRBV12-3 or TRBV12-4 and TRBJ1-2, with D maybe TRBD1 (5 bases). This CDR3 spans 14 amino acids. Trimming removed 7 bases at V and 6 bases at J, with 18 bases between. The DNA for the CDR3 is TGTGCCAGCACCCTATCGGCGGGGACGAATGGCTACACCTTC. Protein sequence: CASTLSAGTNGYTF.

This chain links TRBV7-8 with TRBJ2-7, with D unresolved. Trimming took off 3 bases at V and 5 bases at J, with 11 bases between the two ends. CDR1 SGHVS and CDR2 FQNEAQ come from the germline V gene. The CDR3 spans 13 residues. CDR3 in amino acids: CASSLQQGNEQYF. Here the CDR3 DNA reads TGTGCCAGCAGCTTGCAACAAGGGAACGAGCAGTACTTC.

A note on this clonotype: Compared with germline, one end of the junction differs, possibly owing to a read error. The chain carries TRBV3-1 and TRBJ1-4; a weak D match, TRBD1 (6 bases). This CDR3 is 13 amino acids long. Germline V gene lookup returns CDR1 LGHDT and CDR2 YNNKEL (reference sequence). CDR3 sequence (DNA): TGTGCCAGCGGCCAAACACAGGGTGGGAAACTGTTTTTT. Translating it yields CASGQTQGGKLFF.

This clonotype occurred many times. The rearrangement links TRBV5-6 to TRBJ1-2, with D unclear. Germline values: CDR1 SGHDT, CDR2 YYEEEE. Trimming took off 6 bases at V and 6 bases at J, with 12 bases between the two ends. The CDR3 spans 12 residues. CDR3 bases: TGTGCCAGCACGTTCGGGTCGGATGGCTACACCTTC. It translates to CASTFGSDGYTF.

Ten or more counts support this clonotype. V usage is TRBV20-1 and J usage is TRBJ2-7; the D gene is possibly TRBD1 (5 bases). Germline V gene sequence: CDR1 DFQATT, CDR2 SNEGSKA (reference sequence). V dropped 1 base and J dropped 2 bases, with 9 bases sitting between them. CDR3 length: 13 amino acids. DNA of the CDR3: TGCAGTGCTAGAGGGCAGGGCCCCTACGAGCAGTACTTC. This encodes CSARGQGPYEQYF.

The V gene is TRBV7-9, the J gene TRBJ2-3; TRBD2 agrees at 11 bases. Germline V CDR1 and CDR2: SEHNR, FQNEAQ (reference sequence). J lost 10 bases, V lost 5 bases, and 11 bases had no gene match. The CDR3 runs 15 residues. The CDR3 bases are TGTGCCAGCAGCCAGCTCGTAGCGGGGGGGCCGTCGCAGTATTTT. Protein sequence: CASSQLVAGGPSQYF.